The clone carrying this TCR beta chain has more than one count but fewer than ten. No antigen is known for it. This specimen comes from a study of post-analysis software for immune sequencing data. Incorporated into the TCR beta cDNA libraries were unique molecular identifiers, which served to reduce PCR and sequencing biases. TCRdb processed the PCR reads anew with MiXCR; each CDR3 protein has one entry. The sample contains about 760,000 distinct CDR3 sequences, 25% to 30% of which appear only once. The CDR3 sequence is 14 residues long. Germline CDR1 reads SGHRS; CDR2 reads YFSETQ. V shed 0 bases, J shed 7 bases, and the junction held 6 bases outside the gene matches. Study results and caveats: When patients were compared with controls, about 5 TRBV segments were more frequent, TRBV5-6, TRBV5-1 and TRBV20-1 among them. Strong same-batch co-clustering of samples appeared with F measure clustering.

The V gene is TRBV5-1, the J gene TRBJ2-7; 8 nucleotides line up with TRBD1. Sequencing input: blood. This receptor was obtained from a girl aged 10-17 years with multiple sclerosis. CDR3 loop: CASSLAQGAREQYF. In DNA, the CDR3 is TGCGCCAGCAGCTTGGCGCAGGGGGCGAGGGAGCAGTACTTC.